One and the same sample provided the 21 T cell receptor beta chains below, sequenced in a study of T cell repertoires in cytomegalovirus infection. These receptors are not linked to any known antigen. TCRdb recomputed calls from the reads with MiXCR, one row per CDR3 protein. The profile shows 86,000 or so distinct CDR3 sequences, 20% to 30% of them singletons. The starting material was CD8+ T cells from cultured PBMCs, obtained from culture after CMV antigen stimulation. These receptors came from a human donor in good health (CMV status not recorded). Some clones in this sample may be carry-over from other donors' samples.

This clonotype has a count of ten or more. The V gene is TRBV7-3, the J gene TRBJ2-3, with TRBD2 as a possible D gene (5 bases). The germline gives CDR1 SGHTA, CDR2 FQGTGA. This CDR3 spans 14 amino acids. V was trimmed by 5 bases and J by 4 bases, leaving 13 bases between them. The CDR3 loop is CASSLAEGSDTQYF. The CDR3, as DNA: TGTGCCAGCAGCCTCGCAGAGGGCTCAGATACGCAGTATTTT.

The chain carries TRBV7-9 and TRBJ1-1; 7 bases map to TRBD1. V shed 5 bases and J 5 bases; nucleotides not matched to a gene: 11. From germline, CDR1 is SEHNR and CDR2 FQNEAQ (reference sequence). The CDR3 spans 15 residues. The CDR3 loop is CASSLPEGAGTEAFF. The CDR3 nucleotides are TGTGCCAGCAGCCTCCCTGAGGGGGCTGGAACTGAAGCTTTCTTT.

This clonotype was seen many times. DNA of the CDR3: TGTGCCAGCAGTTACTCTGGAGCGTTGAGCAATCAGCCCCAGCATTTT. It is translated as CASSYSGALSNQPQHF. The chain is built from TRBV6-2 or TRBV6-3 and TRBJ1-5; D gene unclear. There are 16 residues in the CDR3. The V gene's germline CDR1 is MNHEY and CDR2 SVGEGT. The V end lost 0 bases, the J end lost 1 base, and 10 bases lay between the germline ends.

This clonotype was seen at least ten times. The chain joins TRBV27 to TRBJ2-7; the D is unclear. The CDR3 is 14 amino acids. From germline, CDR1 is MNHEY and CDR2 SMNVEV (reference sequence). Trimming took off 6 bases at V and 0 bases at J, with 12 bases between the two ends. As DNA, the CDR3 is TGTGCCAGCAGCTATTTGGGGAACTCCTACGAGCAGTACTTC. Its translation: CASSYLGNSYEQYF.

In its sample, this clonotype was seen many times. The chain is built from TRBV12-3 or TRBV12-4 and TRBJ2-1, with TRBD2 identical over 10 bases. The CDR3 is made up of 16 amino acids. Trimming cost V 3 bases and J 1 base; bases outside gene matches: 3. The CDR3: CASSFASGSSYNEQFF. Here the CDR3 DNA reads TGTGCCAGCAGTTTCGCTAGCGGGAGTTCCTACAATGAGCAGTTCTTC.

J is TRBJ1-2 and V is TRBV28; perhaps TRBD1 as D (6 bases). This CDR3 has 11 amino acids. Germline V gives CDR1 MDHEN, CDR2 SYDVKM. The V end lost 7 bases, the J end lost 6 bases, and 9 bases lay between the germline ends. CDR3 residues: CASIRGNGYTF. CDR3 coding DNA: TGTGCCAGCATAAGGGGGAATGGCTACACCTTC.

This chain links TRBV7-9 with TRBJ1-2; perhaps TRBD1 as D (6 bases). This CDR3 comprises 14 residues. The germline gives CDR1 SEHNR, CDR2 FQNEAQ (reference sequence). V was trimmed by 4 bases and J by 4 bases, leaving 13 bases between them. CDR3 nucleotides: TGTGCCAGCAGCTCGGGGGCAGGACCCTATGGCTACACCTTC. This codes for CASSSGAGPYGYTF.

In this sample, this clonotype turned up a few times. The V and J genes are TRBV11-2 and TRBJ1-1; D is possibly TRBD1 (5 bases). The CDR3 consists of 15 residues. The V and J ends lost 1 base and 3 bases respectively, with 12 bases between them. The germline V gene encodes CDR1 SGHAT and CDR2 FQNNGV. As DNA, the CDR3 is TGTGCCAGCAGCTTAGTAACAGGAGGAGACACTGAAGCTTTCTTT. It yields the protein CASSLVTGGDTEAFF.

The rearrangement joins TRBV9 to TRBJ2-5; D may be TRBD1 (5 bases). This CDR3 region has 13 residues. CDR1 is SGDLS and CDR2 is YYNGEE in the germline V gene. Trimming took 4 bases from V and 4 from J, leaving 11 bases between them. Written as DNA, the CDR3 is TGTGCCAGCAGCCCAGCAGGGTCAGAGACCCAGTACTTC. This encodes CASSPAGSETQYF.

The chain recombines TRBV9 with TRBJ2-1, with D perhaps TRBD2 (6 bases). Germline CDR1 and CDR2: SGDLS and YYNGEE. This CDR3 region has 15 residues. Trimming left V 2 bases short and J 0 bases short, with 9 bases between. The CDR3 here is CASSVSGFSYNEQFF. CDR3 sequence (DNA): TGTGCCAGCAGCGTCAGCGGGTTCTCCTACAATGAGCAGTTCTTC.

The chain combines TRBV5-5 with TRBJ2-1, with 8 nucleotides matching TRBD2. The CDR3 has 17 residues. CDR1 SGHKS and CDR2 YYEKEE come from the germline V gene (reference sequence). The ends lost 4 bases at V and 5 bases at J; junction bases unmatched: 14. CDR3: CASSRRTGGPVNNEQFF. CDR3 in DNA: TGTGCCAGCAGCCGAAGGACGGGAGGGCCGGTTAACAATGAGCAGTTCTTC.

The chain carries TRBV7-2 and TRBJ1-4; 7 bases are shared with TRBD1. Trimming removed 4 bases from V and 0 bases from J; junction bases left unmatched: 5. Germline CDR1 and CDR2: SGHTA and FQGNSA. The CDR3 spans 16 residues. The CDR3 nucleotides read TGTGCCAGCAGCTCAAACAGGGGCTCAACTAATGAAAAACTGTTTTTT. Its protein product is CASSSNRGSTNEKLFF. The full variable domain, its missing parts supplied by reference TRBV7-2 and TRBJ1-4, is GAGVSQSPSNKVTEKGKDVELRCDPISGHTALYWYRQSLGQGLEFLIYFQGNSAPDKSGLPSDRFSAERTGGSVSTLTIQRTQQEDSAVYLCASSSNRGSTNEKLFFGSGTQLSVL.

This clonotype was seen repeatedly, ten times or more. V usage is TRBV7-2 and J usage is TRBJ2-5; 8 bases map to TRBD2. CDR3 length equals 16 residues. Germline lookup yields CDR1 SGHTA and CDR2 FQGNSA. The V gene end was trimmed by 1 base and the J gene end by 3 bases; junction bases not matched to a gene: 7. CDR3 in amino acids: CASSLVGSGGKETQYF. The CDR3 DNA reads TGTGCCAGCAGCTTAGTGGGCTCGGGAGGGAAAGAGACCCAGTACTTC.

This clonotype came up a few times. CDR3 protein: CASSLGRGQGGEQFF. Here the CDR3 DNA reads TGTGCCAGCAGTTTAGGAAGAGGACAGGGTGGTGAGCAGTTCTTC. The chain employs TRBV27 and TRBJ2-1; 8 bases are shared with TRBD1. Germline V gives CDR1 MNHEY, CDR2 SMNVEV (reference sequence). CDR3 length: 15 residues. J lost 9 bases, V lost 2 bases, and 9 bases had no gene match.

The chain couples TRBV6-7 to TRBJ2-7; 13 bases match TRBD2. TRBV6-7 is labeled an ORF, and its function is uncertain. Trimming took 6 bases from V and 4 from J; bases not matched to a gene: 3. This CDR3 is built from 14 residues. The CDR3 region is CASSRTSGGYEQYF. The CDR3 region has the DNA TGTGCCAGCAGCAGGACTAGCGGGGGATACGAGCAGTACTTC.

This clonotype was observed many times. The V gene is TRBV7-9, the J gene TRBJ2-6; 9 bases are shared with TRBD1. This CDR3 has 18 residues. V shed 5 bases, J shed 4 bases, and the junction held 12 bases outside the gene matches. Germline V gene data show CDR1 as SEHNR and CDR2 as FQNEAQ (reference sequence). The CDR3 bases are TGTGCCAGCAGCGAACCTGCGGGACAGGGACCCGGGGCCAACGTCCTGACTTTC. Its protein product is CASSEPAGQGPGANVLTF. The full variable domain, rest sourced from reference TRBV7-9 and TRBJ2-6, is DTGVSQNPRHKITKRGQNVTFRCDPISEHNRLYWYRQTLGQGPEFLTYFQNEAQLEKSRLLSDRFSAERPKGSFSTLEIQRTEQGDSAMYLCASSEPAGQGPGANVLTFGAGSRLTVL.

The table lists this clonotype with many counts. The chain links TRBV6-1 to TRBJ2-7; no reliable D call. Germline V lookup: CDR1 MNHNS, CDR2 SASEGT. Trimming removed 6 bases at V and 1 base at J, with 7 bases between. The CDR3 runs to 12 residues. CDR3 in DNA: TGTGCCAGCAGCTACAGATCCTACGAGCAGTACTTC. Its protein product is CASSYRSYEQYF.

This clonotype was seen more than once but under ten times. In DNA, the CDR3 is TGTGCCAGCAGCCAAGATCCGCCAGGGGGCGAAGAGACCCAGTACTTC. Its protein is CASSQDPPGGEETQYF. The J gene is TRBJ2-5, the V gene TRBV3-1; 8 bases agree with TRBD1. The CDR3 totals 16 residues. V lost 0 bases and J lost 3; bases outside the gene matches: 6. The germline CDR1 and CDR2 sequences are LGHDT and YNNKEL (reference sequence).

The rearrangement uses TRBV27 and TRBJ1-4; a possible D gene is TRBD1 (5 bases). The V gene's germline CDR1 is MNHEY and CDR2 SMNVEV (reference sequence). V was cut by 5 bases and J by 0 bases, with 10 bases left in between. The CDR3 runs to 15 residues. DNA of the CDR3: TGTGCCAGCAGTAACCGCAGGGCAACTAATGAAAAACTGTTTTTT. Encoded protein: CASSNRRATNEKLFF.

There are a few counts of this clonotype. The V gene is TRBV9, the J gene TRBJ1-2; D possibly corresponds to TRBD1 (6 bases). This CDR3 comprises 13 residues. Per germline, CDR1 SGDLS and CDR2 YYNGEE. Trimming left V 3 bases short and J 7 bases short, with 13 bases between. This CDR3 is CASSGGGSGGYTF. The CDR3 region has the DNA TGTGCCAGCAGCGGAGGGGGGTCCGGTGGCTACACCTTC.

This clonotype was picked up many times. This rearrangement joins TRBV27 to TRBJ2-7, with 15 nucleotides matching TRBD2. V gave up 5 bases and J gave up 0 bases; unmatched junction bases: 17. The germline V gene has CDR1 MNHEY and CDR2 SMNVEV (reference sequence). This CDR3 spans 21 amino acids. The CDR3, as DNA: TGTGCCAGCAGTAGGGATGGGACTAGCGGGGGGCTCACCCGCTCCTCCTACGAGCAGTACTTC. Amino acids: CASSRDGTSGGLTRSSYEQYF.